These 9 T cell receptor beta chains originate from one sample sequenced in a study of breast tumors, draining lymph nodes, adjacent tissues. TCRdb processed the multiplex PCR reads anew with MiXCR; each CDR3 protein has one entry. Among some 170,000 distinct CDR3 sequences listed, 30% to 35% were seen once. Samples came from axillary lymph nodes draining the breast cancer. Sequenced input: axillary lymph node tissue. These receptors were taken from a female donor with breast cancer. Some clones in this sample may be carry-over from other donors' samples.

The sample holds one count of this clonotype. Given a much more abundant clone one base away, this may be a read error. The chain is built from TRBV28 and TRBJ2-1; 12 bases align to TRBD1. Germline values: CDR1 MDHEN, CDR2 SYDVKM. The CDR3 consists of 15 residues. The CDR3 spells CASSPGQGARNERFF. The CDR3 DNA is TGTGCCAGCAGTCCGGGACAGGGGGCGCGCAATGAGCGGTTCTTC. The full variable domain, in which reference TRBV28 and TRBJ2-1 provide the parts outside the CDR3, is DVKVTQSSRYLVKRTGEKVFLECVQDMDHENMFWYRQDPGLGLRLIYFSYDVKMKEKGDIPEGYSVSREKKERFSLILESASTNQTSMYLCASSPGQGARNERFFGPGTRLTVL.

This clonotype was counted at least ten times. This chain connects TRBV4-1 to TRBJ1-4; 7 bases fit TRBD1. Trimming took 1 base from V and 7 from J; bases not matched to a gene: 9. Germline V gene lookup returns CDR1 MGHRA and CDR2 YSYEKL. The CDR3 covers 16 residues. CDR3 DNA: TGCGCCAGCAGCCAAGTTCGGAGGGGGCGGGTTGAAAAACTGTTTTTT. This sequence encodes CASSQVRRGRVEKLFF.

This clonotype was found many times. The rearrangement links TRBV5-6 to TRBJ1-2, with no clear D. There are 13 residues in the CDR3. Trimming took off 4 bases at V and 5 bases at J, with 12 bases between the two ends. The V gene's germline CDR1 is SGHDT and CDR2 YYEEEE. The CDR3 is CASSPRPAYGYTF. As DNA, the CDR3 is TGTGCCAGCAGCCCGAGGCCAGCGTATGGCTACACCTTC. The full variable domain, completed using reference TRBV5-6 and TRBJ1-2, is DAGVTQSPTHLIKTRGQQVTLRCSPKSGHDTVSWYQQALGQGPQFIFQYYEEEERQRGNFPDRFSGHQFPNYSSELNVNALLLGDSALYLCASSPRPAYGYTFGSGTRLTVV.

Worth noting for this clonotype: In this CDR3 the conserved last residue, phenylalanine or tryptophan, is missing, so a read error is likely. The DNA is omitted, as the CDR3 cannot be located on it reliably, and the CDR3 follows TCRdb's listing. The chain couples TRBV4-3 to TRBJ1-3; TRBD1, the D gene given by the table, was not confirmed from the DNA. The CDR3 length equals 8 residues, ends included. Germline CDR1 reads LGHNA; CDR2 reads YSLEER. The CDR3 protein is CASSSVGV.

In its sample, this clonotype was seen a few times. The V gene is TRBV5-1, the J gene TRBJ2-7, with D tentatively TRBD1 (6 bases). V was trimmed by 3 bases and J by 2 bases, leaving 15 bases between them. Germline lookup yields CDR1 SGHRS and CDR2 YFSETQ. The CDR3 sequence is 15 residues long. For the CDR3, the DNA is TGCGCCAGCAGCTCTTCCTCAGGGGATACCTACGAGCAGTACTTC. Amino acids: CASSSSSGDTYEQYF.

This clonotype was seen many times. Here the CDR3 reads CASSEQGGSGANVLTF. In DNA form, the CDR3 reads TGTGCCAGTAGTGAACAAGGGGGCTCTGGGGCCAACGTCCTGACTTTC. The chain is built from TRBV19 and TRBJ2-6, with TRBD1 as a possible D gene (6 bases). Germline-derived CDR1 and CDR2 are LNHDA and SQIVND (reference sequence). Trimming took 5 bases from V and 0 from J, leaving 11 bases between them. The CDR3 is 16 residues long.

This clonotype turned up a few times. This sequence may be a read error, since a much larger clone differs from it by one base. As the CDR3 is not closed by the conserved phenylalanine or tryptophan, this likely results from a read error. The chain carries TRBV7-9 and TRBJ1-2; tentative D call: TRBD1 (5 bases). Looked up from germline, CDR1 is SEHNR and CDR2 is FQNEAQ (reference sequence). Trimming cost V 5 bases and J 8 bases, with 18 bases left between them. The CDR3 is 14 residues long. CDR3 region: CASSMSPGDSGYTL. The DNA of the CDR3 is TGTGCCAGCAGCATGTCCCCGGGGGATAGCGGCTACACCCTC.

This clonotype was counted at least ten times. An end of the junction does not agree with germline; a read error may underlie this. This sequence joins TRBV29-1 and TRBJ2-3; D gene uncertain. Germline V gene data show CDR1 as SQVTM and CDR2 as ANQGSEA. This CDR3 is built from 11 residues. CDR3 sequence reads: CGVDFTDTQYF. CDR3 DNA: TGCGGCGTTGACTTCACAGATACGCAGTATTTT.

With respect to this clonotype: This may stem from a read error, because a much larger clone lies one nucleotide away. This rearrangement joins TRBV6-1 to TRBJ2-3; 15 bases agree with TRBD2. Germline V gives CDR1 MNHNS, CDR2 SASEGT. CDR3 length: 19 residues. CDR3 in DNA: TGTGCCAGCAGTGAAGGATTAGGGGGACTAGCGGGAGGCCCAGATATGCAGTATTTT. It encodes CASSEGLGGLAGGPDMQYF.